This is a list of T cell receptor beta chains from one sample in a study of identical twins. TCRdb reprocessed the 5' RACE reads via MiXCR and lists one record per CDR3 protein. Altogether more than 400,000 distinct CDR3 sequences are present, 15% being singletons, with the ten largest covering 0.44%. These data were likewise used in another study, on yellow fever vaccine responses in identical twins.

Specimen: CD4+ T cells sorted from blood. All receptors derive from a young woman in good health. Both conserved end residues are part of each CDR3. The D gene is left open where the match is weak. Part of the rows lack a size; the others show once, few, many or a class for expanded clones.

d_gene: -
v_gene: TRBV27
j_gene: TRBJ2-3
abundance: -
CDR3aa: CASSFLAATDTQYF
CDR3nt: -

d_gene: TRBD2
v_gene: TRBV6-1
j_gene: TRBJ2-1
abundance: many
CDR3aa: CASSEGSGGQDEQFF
CDR3nt: TGTGCCAGCAGTGAAGGCAGCGGGGGGCAGGATGAGCAGTTCTTC

d_gene: TRBD2
v_gene: TRBV28
j_gene: TRBJ2-3
abundance: -
CDR3aa: CASSNPGLAGGGGDTQYF
CDR3nt: TGTGCCAGCAGTAATCCGGGACTAGCGGGGGGGGGAGGAGATACGCAGTATTTT

d_gene: TRBD2
v_gene: TRBV20-1
j_gene: TRBJ2-5
abundance: -
CDR3aa: CSARDLGTSGVFETQYF
CDR3nt: TGCAGTGCTAGAGATCTAGGGACTAGCGGGGTGTTCGAGACCCAGTACTTC

d_gene: TRBD2
v_gene: TRBV7-3
j_gene: TRBJ2-1
abundance: few
CDR3aa: CASSTGTSRFDEQFF
CDR3nt: TGTGCCAGCAGCACCGGGACTAGCAGGTTTGATGAGCAGTTCTTC

d_gene: -
v_gene: TRBV7-8
j_gene: TRBJ2-3
abundance: -
CDR3aa: CASSLGVQARTDTQYF
CDR3nt: TGTGCCAGCAGCTTGGGGGTACAGGCCCGCACAGATACGCAGTATTTT

d_gene: TRBD2
v_gene: TRBV7-8
j_gene: TRBJ2-7
abundance: few
CDR3aa: CASSSARGTRAYEQYF
CDR3nt: TGTGCCAGCAGCTCCGCGCGGGGGACTAGAGCGTACGAGCAGTACTTC

d_gene: -
v_gene: TRBV5-1
j_gene: TRBJ1-2
abundance: few
CDR3aa: CASSFGGGGGYTF
CDR3nt: TGCGCCAGCAGCTTCGGGGGTGGTGGCGGCTACACCTTC

d_gene: TRBD1
v_gene: TRBV12-3/TRBV12-4
j_gene: TRBJ2-7
abundance: -
CDR3aa: CASSSRTGVTYEQYF
CDR3nt: TGTGCCAGCAGTTCCCGGACAGGGGTTACCTACGAGCAGTACTTC

d_gene: TRBD2
v_gene: TRBV20-1
j_gene: TRBJ2-3
abundance: -
CDR3aa: CSARGGTGGQGTQYF
CDR3nt: TGCAGTGCTAGAGGGGGAACGGGGGGGCAGGGAACGCAGTATTTT

d_gene: -
v_gene: TRBV29-1
j_gene: TRBJ2-3
abundance: -
CDR3aa: CSVGPDPSTDTQYF
CDR3nt: TGCAGCGTTGGTCCAGATCCTAGCACAGATACGCAGTATTTT

d_gene: TRBD1
v_gene: TRBV11-2
j_gene: TRBJ2-7
abundance: -
CDR3aa: CASSLGQGIFSYEQYF
CDR3nt: TGTGCCAGCAGCTTAGGACAGGGGATTTTTTCCTACGAGCAGTACTTC

d_gene: TRBD2
v_gene: TRBV20-1
j_gene: TRBJ2-1
abundance: -
CDR3aa: CSARDLAGGYEQFF
CDR3nt: TGCAGTGCTAGAGATCTAGCGGGGGGATATGAGCAGTTCTTC

d_gene: -
v_gene: TRBV6-4
j_gene: TRBJ2-2
abundance: few
CDR3aa: CASRSGGTGELFF
CDR3nt: TGTGCCAGCAGGTCTGGGGGGACCGGGGAGCTGTTTTTT

d_gene: TRBD1
v_gene: TRBV3-1
j_gene: TRBJ1-5
abundance: -
CDR3aa: CASSQVGSGGGQPQHF
CDR3nt: TGTGCCAGCAGCCAAGTTGGGTCAGGGGGTGGACAGCCCCAGCATTTT

d_gene: TRBD1
v_gene: TRBV20-1
j_gene: TRBJ2-1
abundance: few
CDR3aa: CSASSPQGNEQFF
CDR3nt: TGCAGTGCTAGTTCTCCACAGGGGAATGAGCAGTTCTTC

d_gene: -
v_gene: TRBV7-2
j_gene: TRBJ2-2
abundance: few
CDR3aa: CASSLGWPSANTGELFF
CDR3nt: TGTGCCAGCAGCTTAGGTTGGCCTAGCGCGAACACCGGGGAGCTGTTTTTT

d_gene: -
v_gene: TRBV5-1
j_gene: TRBJ1-1
abundance: few
CDR3aa: CASSPGRTGTEAFF
CDR3nt: TGCGCCAGCAGCCCGGGTAGGACGGGGACTGAAGCTTTCTTT

d_gene: TRBD2
v_gene: TRBV10-3
j_gene: TRBJ2-7
abundance: -
CDR3aa: CAISDGLVRDEQYF
CDR3nt: TGTGCCATCAGTGACGGACTAGTCAGGGACGAGCAGTACTTC

d_gene: TRBD2
v_gene: TRBV6-1
j_gene: TRBJ2-1
abundance: -
CDR3aa: CATGPSGSRYEQFF
CDR3nt: TGTGCCACCGGACCTAGCGGGAGTAGGTATGAGCAGTTCTTC

d_gene: -
v_gene: TRBV5-1
j_gene: TRBJ2-3
abundance: -
CDR3aa: CASSLGGKSTDTQYF
CDR3nt: TGCGCCAGCAGCTTGGGCGGGAAAAGCACAGATACGCAGTATTTT

d_gene: TRBD2
v_gene: TRBV4-1
j_gene: TRBJ2-1
abundance: few
CDR3aa: CASSHGGRIIGEQFF
CDR3nt: TGCGCCAGCAGCCACGGCGGGAGGATAATCGGTGAGCAGTTCTTC

d_gene: -
v_gene: TRBV4-2
j_gene: TRBJ2-5
abundance: -
CDR3aa: CASSQVVRAEETQYF
CDR3nt: TGTGCCAGCAGCCAAGTAGTGAGGGCGGAAGAGACCCAGTACTTC

d_gene: -
v_gene: TRBV5-1
j_gene: TRBJ2-1
abundance: -
CDR3aa: CASSPSASSNNEQFF
CDR3nt: TGCGCCAGCAGCCCTTCAGCCTCATCAAACAATGAGCAGTTCTTC

d_gene: -
v_gene: TRBV19
j_gene: TRBJ2-5
abundance: -
CDR3aa: CASSIGFQETQYF
CDR3nt: TGTGCCAGTAGTATAGGGTTCCAAGAGACCCAGTACTTC

d_gene: -
v_gene: TRBV10-2
j_gene: TRBJ2-1
abundance: -
CDR3aa: CASRALAQEQFF
CDR3nt: TGCGCCAGCAGAGCTCTAGCTCAGGAGCAGTTCTTC

d_gene: TRBD1
v_gene: TRBV12-3/TRBV12-4
j_gene: TRBJ1-2
abundance: -
CDR3aa: CASSPGQGGYSGYTF
CDR3nt: TGTGCCAGCAGTCCCGGACAGGGGGGATACTCTGGCTACACCTTC

d_gene: -
v_gene: TRBV20-1
j_gene: TRBJ2-7
abundance: -
CDR3aa: CSARLPNTYEEQYF
CDR3nt: TGCAGTGCTAGGCTACCGAATACCTACGAAGAGCAGTACTTC

d_gene: -
v_gene: TRBV7-9
j_gene: TRBJ1-5
abundance: few
CDR3aa: CASSLARDGQPQHF
CDR3nt: TGTGCCAGCAGCTTAGCCCGGGACGGACAGCCCCAGCATTTT

d_gene: TRBD2
v_gene: TRBV3-1
j_gene: TRBJ2-3
abundance: -
CDR3aa: CASSQDPGLAGDTQYF
CDR3nt: TGTGCCAGCAGCCAAGATCCGGGACTAGCGGGAGATACGCAGTATTTT

d_gene: -
v_gene: TRBV5-1
j_gene: TRBJ2-1
abundance: -
CDR3aa: CASSLARAPEQFF
CDR3nt: TGCGCCAGCAGCTTGGCCCGGGCTCCTGAGCAGTTCTTC

d_gene: TRBD1
v_gene: TRBV3-1
j_gene: TRBJ1-1
abundance: few
CDR3aa: CASSRQGAMNTEAFF
CDR3nt: TGTGCCAGCAGCCGACAGGGGGCTATGAACACTGAAGCTTTCTTT

d_gene: TRBD2
v_gene: TRBV19
j_gene: TRBJ2-1
abundance: -
CDR3aa: CASSIVAGVEFF
CDR3nt: TGTGCCAGTAGTATAGTAGCGGGAGTTGAGTTCTTC

d_gene: TRBD2
v_gene: TRBV20-1
j_gene: TRBJ2-1
abundance: few
CDR3aa: CSASRLAGVEQFF
CDR3nt: TGCAGTGCTAGCCGACTAGCGGGAGTCGAGCAGTTCTTC

d_gene: TRBD2
v_gene: TRBV28
j_gene: TRBJ2-1
abundance: -
CDR3aa: CASSTPSGKSNEQFF
CDR3nt: TGTGCCAGCAGTACGCCTAGCGGGAAGAGCAATGAGCAGTTCTTC

d_gene: -
v_gene: TRBV9
j_gene: TRBJ1-1
abundance: -
CDR3aa: CASSVEPRDTEAFF
CDR3nt: TGTGCCAGCAGCGTAGAACCCAGGGACACTGAAGCTTTCTTT

d_gene: TRBD1
v_gene: TRBV19
j_gene: TRBJ1-2
abundance: few
CDR3aa: CASRLKGADYTF
CDR3nt: TGTGCCAGTAGACTGAAGGGGGCTGACTACACCTTC

d_gene: TRBD1
v_gene: TRBV5-1
j_gene: TRBJ1-1
abundance: many
CDR3aa: CASKDRVEKNTEAFF
CDR3nt: TGCGCCAGCAAGGACAGGGTAGAGAAAAACACTGAAGCTTTCTTT

d_gene: TRBD2
v_gene: TRBV5-1
j_gene: TRBJ2-3
abundance: -
CDR3aa: CASSFALAGGPDTQYF
CDR3nt: TGCGCCAGCAGCTTTGCCCTAGCGGGAGGGCCAGATACGCAGTATTTT

d_gene: -
v_gene: TRBV18
j_gene: TRBJ2-7
abundance: -
CDR3aa: CASSPGAGHYEQYF
CDR3nt: TGTGCCAGCTCACCAGGGGCGGGTCACTACGAGCAGTACTTC

d_gene: -
v_gene: TRBV5-1
j_gene: TRBJ2-3
abundance: -
CDR3aa: CASSLQGGASTDTQYF
CDR3nt: TGCGCCAGCAGCTTACAGGGCGGGGCGAGCACAGATACGCAGTATTTT

d_gene: -
v_gene: TRBV12-3/TRBV12-4
j_gene: TRBJ2-2
abundance: few
CDR3aa: CATGVRASTGELFF
CDR3nt: TGTGCCACCGGGGTCAGGGCGAGCACCGGGGAGCTGTTTTTT

d_gene: -
v_gene: TRBV7-9
j_gene: TRBJ2-2
abundance: few
CDR3aa: CASSPIYTDTGELFF
CDR3nt: TGTGCCAGCAGCCCCATCTACACGGACACCGGGGAGCTGTTTTTT

d_gene: TRBD1
v_gene: TRBV3-1
j_gene: TRBJ1-5
abundance: few
CDR3aa: CASSHTGTASNQPQHF
CDR3nt: TGTGCCAGCAGCCACACTGGGACAGCTAGCAATCAGCCCCAGCATTTT

d_gene: -
v_gene: TRBV12-3/TRBV12-4
j_gene: TRBJ2-2
abundance: -
CDR3aa: CASSRDHFNTGELFF
CDR3nt: TGTGCCAGCTCCAGGGATCACTTTAACACCGGGGAGCTGTTTTTT

d_gene: -
v_gene: TRBV12-3/TRBV12-4
j_gene: TRBJ1-3
abundance: -
CDR3aa: CASSLKFGNTIYF
CDR3nt: TGTGCCAGCAGTTTGAAGTTTGGAAACACCATATATTTT

d_gene: -
v_gene: TRBV12-3/TRBV12-4
j_gene: TRBJ2-2
abundance: many
CDR3aa: CASSFAGPELFF
CDR3nt: TGTGCCAGCAGTTTCGCTGGACCGGAGCTGTTTTTT

d_gene: TRBD2
v_gene: TRBV11-1
j_gene: TRBJ2-1
abundance: -
CDR3aa: CASSSGLVAYNEQFF
CDR3nt: TGTGCCAGCAGCTCGGGACTAGTTGCCTACAATGAGCAGTTCTTC

d_gene: TRBD1
v_gene: TRBV20-1
j_gene: TRBJ2-1
abundance: few
CDR3aa: CSARGGGTGPSNEQFF
CDR3nt: TGCAGTGCTAGAGGGGGCGGGACAGGCCCTTCCAATGAGCAGTTCTTC

d_gene: -
v_gene: TRBV12-3/TRBV12-4
j_gene: TRBJ1-5
abundance: -
CDR3aa: CASSLGWGRPQHF
CDR3nt: TGTGCCAGCAGCCTAGGTTGGGGGAGGCCCCAGCATTTT

d_gene: TRBD2
v_gene: TRBV12-3/TRBV12-4
j_gene: TRBJ2-2
abundance: -
CDR3aa: CASSSLLAGMLTGELFF
CDR3nt: TGTGCCAGCAGTTCCCTACTAGCGGGGATGCTCACCGGGGAGCTGTTTTTT

d_gene: TRBD2
v_gene: TRBV2
j_gene: TRBJ2-2
abundance: -
CDR3aa: CASRAGTTLAGELFF
CDR3nt: TGTGCCAGCCGGGCGGGGACTACTTTGGCTGGGGAGCTGTTTTTT

d_gene: -
v_gene: TRBV15
j_gene: TRBJ2-1
abundance: -
CDR3aa: CATSGPGESYNEQFF
CDR3nt: TGTGCCACCAGCGGCCCAGGGGAATCCTACAATGAGCAGTTCTTC

d_gene: -
v_gene: TRBV5-1
j_gene: TRBJ2-7
abundance: few
CDR3aa: CASSFGRSGSRNYEQYF
CDR3nt: TGCGCCAGCAGCTTCGGAAGATCAGGGAGTAGGAATTACGAGCAGTACTTC

d_gene: -
v_gene: TRBV12-3/TRBV12-4
j_gene: TRBJ2-6
abundance: many
CDR3aa: CASRVPGANVLTF
CDR3nt: TGTGCCAGCAGAGTACCGGGGGCCAACGTCCTGACTTTC

d_gene: -
v_gene: TRBV7-9
j_gene: TRBJ2-2
abundance: -
CDR3aa: CASRSQGGLNTGELFF
CDR3nt: TGTGCCAGCAGATCGCAAGGGGGGCTGAACACCGGGGAGCTGTTTTTT

d_gene: -
v_gene: TRBV14
j_gene: TRBJ2-3
abundance: many
CDR3aa: CASSQDVLRTDTQYF
CDR3nt: TGTGCCAGCAGCCAAGATGTACTCCGCACAGATACGCAGTATTTT

d_gene: -
v_gene: TRBV20-1
j_gene: TRBJ1-5
abundance: many
CDR3aa: CSARVAGNQPQHF
CDR3nt: TGCAGTGCTAGAGTCGCCGGGAATCAGCCCCAGCATTTT

d_gene: TRBD1
v_gene: TRBV4-2
j_gene: TRBJ1-2
abundance: once
CDR3aa: CASSPAGTGIGFGYTF
CDR3nt: TGTGCCAGCAGCCCCGCCGGGACAGGGATCGGCTTTGGCTACACCTTC